This T cell receptor beta chain derives from a study of T cells in Graves' hyperthyroidism and ophthalmopathy. The study, taken as a whole, reports: In the blood, most expanded thyroid clonotypes above 0.001 appeared as well.

From RNA transcripts, TCR beta CDR3 regions were amplified. When the TCR CDR3 underwent first-round RT-PCR, the HTBI primer set was used. TCRdb used MiXCR to reprocess the multiplex PCR reads, holding one entry per CDR3 protein. This sample yields a few hundred thousand distinct CDR3 sequences, of which 14% are seen a single time; 11% to 15% belongs to the top ten. As regards this clonotype: No antigen is known for it.

V was cut by 5 bases and J by 11 bases, with 21 bases left in between. The CDR3 runs 14 residues. The germline CDR1 and CDR2 sequences are MDHEN and SYDVKM. The chain couples TRBV28 to TRBJ2-5; D possibly corresponds to TRBD2 (7 bases). Sequencing used blood. The TCR originated in a middle-aged woman with Graves' hyperthyroidism. CDR3 amino acids: CASSLSAGAKGQYF. The CDR3 DNA sequence: TGTGCCAGCAGTCTATCCGCGGGGGCGAAGGGTCAGTACTTC.